The 27 T cell receptor beta chains below all came from one sample that was sequenced in a study of blood T cell repertoires in COVID-19. Sequencing was performed with immunoSEQ multiplex PCR; in TCRdb, only in-frame clones are kept and a portion is missing. The sample yields about 300,000 clones, around 85% seen once. Input material: PBMCs or T cells enriched from blood (not recorded which). The receptors here all came from a woman younger than 45 who had been exposed to COVID-19.

The chain employs TRBV25-1 and TRBJ2-3; no clear D. Germline CDR1 and CDR2: MGHDK and SYGVNS. V was shortened by 5 bases and J by 4 bases, with 7 bases between the two germline ends. The CDR3 spans 12 residues. Here the CDR3 DNA reads TGTGCCAGCAGTCCAAAATCAGATACGCAGTATTTT. Encoded protein: CASSPKSDTQYF. Complete variable domain (other parts from reference TRBV25-1 and TRBJ2-3): EADIYQTPRYLVIGTGKKITLECSQTMGHDKMYWYQQDPGMELHLIHYSYGVNSTEKGDLSSESTVSRIRTEHFPLTLESARPSHTSQYLCASSPKSDTQYFGPGTRLTVL.

J is TRBJ1-2 and V is TRBV30, with a tentative D call TRBD1 (5 bases). The CDR3 is 12 amino acids. Per the germline V gene, CDR1 is GTSNPN and CDR2 is SVGIG (reference sequence). V was clipped by 4 bases and J by 4 bases, with 10 bases between them. Here the CDR3 DNA reads TGTGCCTGGATAGCGGGACGCTATGGCTACACCTTC. It encodes CAWIAGRYGYTF. Using reference TRBV30 and TRBJ1-2 for the parts outside the CDR3, the full variable domain is SQTIHQWPATLVQPVGSPLSLECTVEGTSNPNLYWYRQAAGRGLQLLFYSVGIGQISSEVPQNLSASRPQDRQFILSSKKLLLSDSGFYLCAWIAGRYGYTFGSGTRLTVV.

This chain uses TRBV24-1 with TRBJ2-4; 11 bases are shared with TRBD1. Looked up from germline, CDR1 is KGHDR and CDR2 is SFDVKD. The CDR3 is 15 residues long. With V trimmed by 4 bases and J by 5 bases, 3 bases remained unmatched. The CDR3 loop reads CATSDRTGGENIQYF. The CDR3, as DNA: TGTGCCACCAGTGACCGGACAGGGGGCGAAAACATTCAGTACTTC.

This clone was counted once. V is TRBV4-1 and J is TRBJ1-2, with D perhaps TRBD1 (6 bases). Germline lookup yields CDR1 MGHRA and CDR2 YSYEKL. Trimming removed 1 base at V and 8 bases at J, with 11 bases between. CDR3 length: 13 residues. CDR3 region: CASSQGQGRGYTF. The CDR3 coding sequence is TGCGCCAGCAGCCAAGGTCAGGGGCGGGGCTACACCTTC.

The table lists this clone with a few counts. The chain uses TRBV7-9 and TRBJ2-3; D is uncertain. The V end lost 5 bases, the J end lost 3 bases, and 6 bases lay between the germline ends. The V gene's germline CDR1 is SEHNR and CDR2 FQNEAQ (reference sequence). The CDR3 length is 12 residues. Here the CDR3 DNA reads TGTGCCAGCAGCGCGTCTACAGATACGCAGTATTTT. Amino acid sequence: CASSASTDTQYF. The variable domain in full, with the rest retrieved from reference TRBV7-9 and TRBJ2-3, is DTGVSQNPRHKITKRGQNVTFRCDPISEHNRLYWYRQTLGQGPEFLTYFQNEAQLEKSRLLSDRFSAERPKGSFSTLEIQRTEQGDSAMYLCASSASTDTQYFGPGTRLTVL.

CDR3 coding DNA: TGTGCCAGTAGTATAGTGGCCAGTCCCAACTATGGCTACACCTTC. The encoded protein is CASSIVASPNYGYTF. The chain combines TRBV19 with TRBJ1-2; D is undetermined. The CDR3 is made up of 15 amino acids. Germline lookup yields CDR1 LNHDA and CDR2 SQIVND (reference sequence). V lost 1 base to trimming and J lost 2 bases, with 11 bases between them.

This clone occurred a few times. V usage is TRBV27 and J usage is TRBJ1-2; possible D gene TRBD1, 6 bases. V was shortened by 6 bases and J by 6 bases, with 14 bases between the two germline ends. The CDR3 extends over 13 amino acids. CDR1 MNHEY and CDR2 SMNVEV come from the germline V gene (reference sequence). CDR3 region: CASRNRDTNGYTF. CDR3 sequence (DNA): TGTGCCAGCAGGAACCGGGACACCAATGGCTACACCTTC.

J is TRBJ1-5 and V is TRBV27; 8 bases map to TRBD1. Germline CDR1 and CDR2: MNHEY and SMNVEV (reference sequence). CDR3 length: 15 residues. The V segment lost 3 bases and the J segment 4 bases; nucleotides outside the gene matches: 5. The CDR3 here is CASSFLGQGNQPQHF. The CDR3 nucleotides are TGTGCCAGCAGTTTCCTTGGACAGGGAAATCAGCCCCAGCATTTT.

V and J are TRBV4-1 and TRBJ1-4; possible D gene TRBD1, 6 bases. CDR3 length: 14 amino acids. The V end was cut by 5 bases, the J end by 3 bases, with 10 bases between. Germline values: CDR1 MGHRA, CDR2 YSYEKL. CDR3 DNA: TGCGCCAGCAGCTCTCAGGGGTCTAATGAAAAACTGTTTTTT. It translates to CASSSQGSNEKLFF.

The V gene is TRBV6-2 or TRBV6-3, the J gene TRBJ2-1; 12 positions agree with TRBD2. The CDR3 length is 14 residues. The V gene's germline CDR1 is MNHEY and CDR2 SVGEGT. The trim removed 6 bases at V and 6 bases at J, leaving 3 bases unmatched. CDR3 DNA: TGTGCCAGCAGCCTAGCGGGGGGGCCCAATGAGCAGTTCTTC. It yields the protein CASSLAGGPNEQFF.

The sample holds one count of this clone. This chain joins TRBV19 and TRBJ1-3; D possibly corresponds to TRBD1 (5 bases). Germline V gives CDR1 LNHDA, CDR2 SQIVND (reference sequence). V lost 2 bases to trimming and J lost 0 bases, with 14 bases between them. The CDR3 extends over 17 amino acids. CDR3: CASSILPGPSSGNTIYF. DNA of the CDR3: TGTGCCAGTAGTATACTTCCAGGGCCCAGCTCTGGAAACACCATATATTTT.

The V and J genes are TRBV18 and TRBJ2-3; 10 bases fit TRBD2. The V and J ends lost 1 base and 3 bases, in that order; junction bases with no gene match: 4. Germline CDR1 is KGHSH and CDR2 is LQKENI. This CDR3 spans 16 amino acids. Here the CDR3 DNA reads TGTGCCAGCTCACCACGGAGCGGGGGGGAGACAGATACGCAGTATTTT. Residues: CASSPRSGGETDTQYF.

This sequence joins TRBV6-5 and TRBJ1-6; 8 bases match TRBD1. The CDR3 sequence is 13 residues long. V was pared by 5 bases and J by 13 bases, with 7 bases of the junction left unmatched. CDR1 and CDR2 (germline): MNHEY, SVGAGI. The CDR3 protein is CASSQGARIPLHF. The CDR3 DNA follows: TGTGCCAGCAGTCAGGGGGCGCGAATCCCCCTCCACTTT.

The genes are TRBV9 and TRBJ2-3, with 12 nucleotides matching TRBD2. Looked up from germline, CDR1 is SGDLS and CDR2 is YYNGEE. CDR3 size: 17 residues. Trimming took 0 bases from V and 5 from J; bases not matched to a gene: 7. The CDR3 reads CASSVATLAGGQDTQYF. DNA of the CDR3: TGTGCCAGCAGCGTAGCTACTCTAGCGGGGGGGCAAGATACGCAGTATTTT.

The chain uses TRBV2 and TRBJ2-7, with 9 positions matching TRBD2. This CDR3 has 15 amino acids. Trimming removed 6 bases from V and 2 bases from J; junction bases left unmatched: 8. In germline, CDR1 is SNHLY, CDR2 FYNNEI. The CDR3 loop is CASRDSGGFAYEQYF. Written as DNA, the CDR3 is TGTGCCAGCAGGGATAGCGGGGGCTTTGCCTACGAGCAGTACTTC.

This chain joins TRBV6-5 and TRBJ1-2; D possibly corresponds to TRBD1 (5 bases). The V end was cut by 2 bases, the J end by 6 bases, with 19 bases between. Germline V lookup: CDR1 MNHEY, CDR2 SVGAGI. This CDR3 is built from 16 residues. The chain's CDR3 is CASSYTGPASSDGYTF. CDR3 coding DNA: TGTGCCAGCAGTTACACAGGTCCCGCTTCTTCAGATGGCTACACCTTC.

The chain is built from TRBV19 and TRBJ1-2; TRBD1 matches 7 bases. The trim removed 6 bases at V and 7 bases at J, leaving 11 bases unmatched. Germline CDR1 and CDR2: LNHDA and SQIVND (reference sequence). The CDR3 runs 14 residues. CDR3 loop: CASSHYRGTGGYTF. The CDR3 DNA reads as TGTGCCAGTAGCCATTACAGGGGAACAGGTGGCTACACCTTC.

This clone has a single count. CDR3 amino acids: CASSPAGGKNIQYF. DNA of the CDR3: TGTGCCAGCTCACCGGCGGGGGGCAAAAACATTCAGTACTTC. The chain employs TRBV18 and TRBJ2-4; 8 bases agree with TRBD2. V lost 3 bases, J lost 3 bases, and 1 base stayed unmatched. The CDR3 runs 14 residues. Germline V CDR1 and CDR2: KGHSH, LQKENI. Filled out from reference TRBV18 and TRBJ2-4, the complete variable domain reads NAGVMQNPRHLVRRRGQEARLRCSPMKGHSHVYWYRQLPEEGLKFMVYLQKENIIDESGMPKERFSAEFPKEGPSILRIQQVVRGDSAAYFCASSPAGGKNIQYFGAGTRLSVL.

J is TRBJ1-3 and V is TRBV7-2; 9 bases map to TRBD1. CDR3 length: 16 amino acids. CDR1 and CDR2 from the germline V gene are SGHTA and FQGNSA. V shed 4 bases, J shed 0 bases, and the junction held 4 bases outside the gene matches. DNA for the CDR3: TGTGCCAGCAGCTGGGGACAGGGTATCTCTGGAAACACCATATATTTT. Protein product: CASSWGQGISGNTIYF.

This clone was seen only a few times. Here the CDR3 DNA reads TGTGCCAGCAGTCCCCGGACAGGGCGAAAACTGTTTTTT. Residues: CASSPRTGRKLFF. The chain joins TRBV2 to TRBJ1-4; 8 nucleotides match TRBD1. Trimming removed 5 bases from V and 10 bases from J; junction bases left unmatched: 6. Germline CDR1 SNHLY, CDR2 FYNNEI. CDR3 length equals 13 residues.

The chain links TRBV14 to TRBJ1-4, with 7 bases identical to TRBD1. V lost 4 bases to trimming and J lost 8 bases; unmatched junction nucleotides: 10. CDR1 and CDR2 (germline): SGHDN, FVKESK. This CDR3 has 15 residues. CDR3 sequence reads: CASSPRQGLGEKLFF. For the CDR3, the DNA is TGTGCCAGCAGCCCCCGACAGGGATTAGGGGAAAAACTGTTTTTT.

V gene TRBV11-1 combines with J gene TRBJ2-2; 11 bases are a match to TRBD1. The ends lost 5 bases at V and 7 bases at J; junction bases unmatched: 9. CDR1 SGHAT and CDR2 FQDESV come from the germline V gene (reference sequence). The CDR3 has 16 residues. In DNA, the CDR3 is TGTGCCAGCAGCCCCAGGACAGGGGGCTATGACGGGGAGCTGTTTTTT. This gives the protein CASSPRTGGYDGELFF.

V usage is TRBV19 and J usage is TRBJ2-1; the match to TRBD2 covers 9 bases. This CDR3 is built from 17 residues. V shed 4 bases, J shed 5 bases, and the junction held 12 bases outside the gene matches. CDR1 and CDR2 (germline): LNHDA, SQIVND (reference sequence). For the CDR3, the DNA is TGTGCCAGTAGTAGAGCGGCGGGGGGACTAGCTCACAATGAGCAGTTCTTC. Protein sequence: CASSRAAGGLAHNEQFF.

This rearrangement joins TRBV30 to TRBJ2-3, with 10 bases fitting TRBD2. The CDR3 spans 18 residues. Losses at the gene ends were 0 bases for V and 3 bases for J; bases not matched to a gene: 12. Germline V gene data show CDR1 as GTSNPN and CDR2 as SVGIG (reference sequence). The CDR3 coding sequence is TGTGCCTGGAGTGTAAAAGCGGGAGGGGTAGTGGGAACAGATACGCAGTATTTT. It translates to CAWSVKAGGVVGTDTQYF.

The J gene is TRBJ2-7, the V gene TRBV19; possibly TRBD2 for D (6 bases). Looked up from germline, CDR1 is LNHDA and CDR2 is SQIVND (reference sequence). The CDR3 loop spans 14 amino acids. Trimming cost V 3 bases and J 0 bases, with 9 bases left between them. Here the CDR3 reads CASSIGGSSYEQYF. CDR3 bases: TGTGCCAGTAGTATCGGAGGGTCCTCCTACGAGCAGTACTTC. Full variable domain (remainder filled in from reference TRBV19 and TRBJ2-7): DGGITQSPKYLFRKEGQNVTLSCEQNLNHDAMYWYRQDPGQGLRLIYYSQIVNDFQKGDIAEGYSVSREKKESFPLTVTSAQKNPTAFYLCASSIGGSSYEQYFGPGTRLTVT.

The chain recombines TRBV30 with TRBJ1-6; weak D call: TRBD1 (6 bases). The germline V gene has CDR1 GTSNPN and CDR2 SVGIG (reference sequence). CDR3 length: 14 residues. Trimming stripped 2 bases from V and 8 bases from J, with 13 bases between. CDR3 protein: CAWSSRPGDSPLHF. CDR3 nucleotides: TGTGCCTGGAGTTCCCGTCCAGGGGATTCACCCCTCCACTTT.

CDR3 DNA: TGTGCCAGCAGTTTAAGTAACAGGGGCTATGGCTACACCTTC. Translated: CASSLSNRGYGYTF. J is TRBJ1-2 and V is TRBV28; 7 positions match TRBD1. V shed 2 bases and J 4 bases; nucleotides not matched to a gene: 4. Germline values: CDR1 MDHEN, CDR2 SYDVKM. This CDR3 has 14 residues.